This passage covers 30 T cell receptor beta chains from one sample sequenced in a study of shared clonotypes between healthy human individuals (dated by TCRdb to 2020 to 2021). Library creation used the immunoSEQ multiplex PCR assay. TCRdb limited this immuneACCESS table to in-frame rearrangements with V and J called. A share of clones is missing; checked studies link under half to unresolved V genes, and the rest is unexplained. The sample table shows over a million clones, and around 75% are seen once. The ten largest clones take up about 1.5% of the sample. Sequenced sample: memory CD4+ T cells sorted from blood. The cell subset or site label, read with the paper, signifies: CD45RA-negative fraction. The receptors come from a man younger than 30 in good health.

This clone has just a few counts. The chain has TRBV4-1 and TRBJ2-7; D not resolved. The germline V gene encodes CDR1 MGHRA and CDR2 YSYEKL. The germline V and J ends were trimmed by 2 bases and 4 bases, with 18 bases remaining between them. This CDR3 has 16 amino acids. CDR3 sequence reads: CASSQRNIRLGYEQYF. The CDR3 bases are TGCGCCAGCAGCCAAAGGAATATTCGGTTGGGTTACGAGCAGTACTTC.

On this clone itself: This sample also contains other DNA sequences that code for the same CDR3. The gene calls are TRBV5-6 and TRBJ2-3, with D possibly TRBD2 on 5 matching bases. Germline V lookup: CDR1 SGHDT, CDR2 YYEEEE. V was trimmed by 0 bases and J by 2 bases, leaving 7 bases between them. The CDR3 is 14 amino acids. The CDR3 loop reads CASSLGTSTDTQYF. CDR3 nucleotides: TGTGCCAGCAGCTTGGGGACTTCCACAGATACGCAGTATTTT.

This clone was detected once. The chain is built from TRBV5-6 and TRBJ1-6; 9 bases agree with TRBD1. Trimming cost V 4 bases and J 10 bases; bases outside gene matches: 6. CDR1 SGHDT and CDR2 YYEEEE come from the germline V gene. This CDR3 has 14 amino acids. CDR3 residues: CASSRDRDGSPLHF. DNA of the CDR3: TGTGCCAGCAGCAGGGACAGGGATGGGTCACCCCTCCACTTT.

This sequence joins TRBV11-3 and TRBJ2-1; D call uncertain. This CDR3 has 12 residues. CDR1 SGHNT and CDR2 YENEEA come from the germline V gene. V lost 6 bases to trimming and J lost 7 bases, with 10 bases between them. The CDR3 reads CASSQTLNEQFF. CDR3 DNA sequence: TGTGCCAGCAGTCAAACTTTAAATGAGCAGTTCTTC.

The chain joins TRBV4-3 to TRBJ2-7; 7 bases map to TRBD1. The CDR3 contains 22 residues. CDR1 is LGHNA and CDR2 is YSLEER in the germline V gene. With V trimmed by 1 base and J by 0 bases, 24 bases remained unmatched. The CDR3, as DNA: TGCGCCAGCAGCCAAGGTTCTCATCCTAATCCAGGGACAGCGCTAACCTCCTACGAGCAGTACTTC. It codes for CASSQGSHPNPGTALTSYEQYF.

The chain links TRBV5-5 to TRBJ1-3; 10 nucleotides line up with TRBD1. CDR1 and CDR2 from the germline V gene are SGHKS and YYEKEE (reference sequence). J lost 1 base, V lost 3 bases, and 7 bases had no gene match. There are 17 residues in the CDR3. In nucleotides, the CDR3 is TGTGCCAGCAGCTATCTCCCGGGACAGGGGTCTGGAAACACCATATATTTT. Translating it yields CASSYLPGQGSGNTIYF.

There are a few counts of this clone. This sample includes further DNA sequences coding for the same CDR3. This chain joins TRBV28 and TRBJ2-3; 7 nucleotides agree with TRBD2. V was clipped by 5 bases and J by 2 bases; unmatched bases: 4. Per the germline V gene, CDR1 is MDHEN and CDR2 is SYDVKM. The length of the CDR3 is 14 residues. For the CDR3, the DNA is TGTGCCAGCAGTCCGGGGGGTTACACAGATACGCAGTATTTT. Translation: CASSPGGYTDTQYF.

This chain joins TRBV9 and TRBJ2-3; TRBD2 aligns across 10 bases. Germline-derived CDR1 and CDR2 are SGDLS and YYNGEE. The CDR3 runs 14 residues. V dropped 2 bases and J dropped 4; count of bases not matched to a gene: 1. The CDR3 spells CASSVSGGSDTQYF. CDR3 in DNA: TGTGCCAGCAGCGTTAGCGGGGGGTCAGATACGCAGTATTTT.

To note about this clone: Other DNA sequences of this sample code for an identical CDR3. The chain uses TRBV5-1 and TRBJ2-6; D is uncertain. The V and J ends lost 0 bases and 1 base respectively, with 5 bases between them. From germline, CDR1 is SGHRS and CDR2 YFSETQ. The CDR3 is 15 amino acids. In nucleotides, the CDR3 is TGCGCCAGCAGCTTGGCTGTTTCTGGGGCCAACGTCCTGACTTTC. Its translation: CASSLAVSGANVLTF.

This clone occurred once. This rearrangement joins TRBV30 to TRBJ2-2; 11 bases align to TRBD2. In germline, CDR1 is GTSNPN, CDR2 SVGIG (reference sequence). The V segment lost 2 bases and the J segment 0 bases; nucleotides outside the gene matches: 8. The CDR3 is 18 amino acids. This chain's CDR3 is CAWSPPGLAAANTGELFF. DNA of the CDR3: TGTGCCTGGAGTCCCCCGGGACTAGCGGCCGCGAACACCGGGGAGCTGTTTTTT.

This clone was seen only once. The V gene is TRBV5-1, the J gene TRBJ1-2; 9 nucleotides agree with TRBD1. CDR1 and CDR2 from the germline V gene are SGHRS and YFSETQ. The length of the CDR3 is 15 residues. After removal of 4 bases from V and 6 bases from J, the junction contained 10 bases not matched to a gene. CDR3 bases: TGCGCCAGCAGCCCATCCGGGACAGGGAGGGATGGCTACACCTTC. This gives the protein CASSPSGTGRDGYTF.

This sequence joins TRBV28 and TRBJ1-4; D gene unclear. The CDR3 is made up of 13 amino acids. Trimming cost V 4 bases and J 7 bases, with 10 bases left between them. Germline lookup yields CDR1 MDHEN and CDR2 SYDVKM. CDR3 DNA sequence: TGTGCCAGCAGTTCCCCACTGGGTGAAAAACTGTTTTTT. Its protein product is CASSSPLGEKLFF.

The rearrangement uses TRBV7-3 and TRBJ1-2, with D maybe TRBD1 (5 bases). This CDR3 spans 14 amino acids. Germline-derived CDR1 and CDR2 are SGHTA and FQGTGA. V lost 4 bases and J 6 bases, leaving 15 bases between the germline ends. CDR3 coding DNA: TGTGCCAGCAGCTCCAGGGCGGCTTTCGATGGCTACACCTTC. Translation: CASSSRAAFDGYTF.

The gene calls are TRBV18 and TRBJ2-1, with D perhaps matching TRBD2 (7 bases). Trimming shortened V by 2 bases and J by 7 bases, and 15 bases separated the two germline ends. CDR1 and CDR2 (germline): KGHSH, LQKENI. The CDR3 spans 15 residues. The CDR3 loop reads CASSPGGGSSNEQFF. The CDR3 DNA follows: TGTGCCAGCTCACCAGGCGGGGGCAGCTCGAATGAGCAGTTCTTC.

The genes are TRBV28 and TRBJ2-3; tentatively, D is TRBD1 (5 bases). This CDR3 comprises 14 residues. V was shortened by 9 bases and J by 4 bases, with 17 bases between the two germline ends. Germline-derived CDR1 and CDR2 are MDHEN and SYDVKM. CDR3 bases: TGTGCCAGTTTCCCCCAAGCAGGGCCAGATACGCAGTATTTT. This translates into CASFPQAGPDTQYF.

This chain uses TRBV18 with TRBJ1-5; D gene uncertain. The germline gives CDR1 KGHSH, CDR2 LQKENI. V shed 1 base and J shed 0 bases, with 7 bases lying between them. The CDR3 contains 15 residues. CDR3 nucleotides: TGTGCCAGCTCACCACAGGGAGGTAGCAATCAGCCCCAGCATTTT. Residues: CASSPQGGSNQPQHF.

The rearrangement uses TRBV4-1 and TRBJ2-7; 9 bases are a match to TRBD1. In germline, CDR1 is MGHRA, CDR2 YSYEKL. V was pared by 1 base and J by 6 bases, with 7 bases of the junction left unmatched. The CDR3 consists of 15 residues. The CDR3 bases are TGCGCCAGCAGCCAAGCCGGGACAGGGTGGCGCGAGCAGTACTTC. This translates into CASSQAGTGWREQYF.

The gene calls are TRBV4-3 and TRBJ1-2; D may be TRBD1 (5 bases). Germline V CDR1 and CDR2: LGHNA, YSLEER. V was trimmed by 0 bases and J by 0 bases, leaving 8 bases between them. The CDR3 contains 15 residues. The CDR3 DNA reads as TGCGCCAGCAGCCAAGACGGGGGGACTAACTATGGCTACACCTTC. Its protein product is CASSQDGGTNYGYTF.

This clone was picked up a small number of times. The chain recombines TRBV11-3 with TRBJ2-5; a weak D match, TRBD1 (6 bases). Germline V gene lookup returns CDR1 SGHNT and CDR2 YENEEA. This CDR3 is built from 15 residues. V lost 1 base, J lost 4 bases, and 13 bases lay in between. The CDR3 reads CASSLAGGVGETQYF. CDR3 coding DNA: TGTGCCAGCAGCTTAGCTGGGGGCGTAGGAGAGACCCAGTACTTC.

The gene calls are TRBV19 and TRBJ2-3; 9 bases are shared with TRBD1. V dropped 3 bases and J dropped 4; count of bases not matched to a gene: 8. The germline gives CDR1 LNHDA, CDR2 SQIVND (reference sequence). This CDR3 comprises 16 residues. The CDR3 DNA follows: TGTGCCAGTAGTATTCTTAAGACAGGGGGTTCAGATACGCAGTATTTT. As protein: CASSILKTGGSDTQYF.

The chain carries TRBV5-8 and TRBJ2-1; tentatively, D is TRBD2 (5 bases). The germline CDR1 and CDR2 sequences are SGHTS and YDEGEE. The V gene lost 0 bases and the J gene lost 9 bases, with 10 bases spanning the gap. The CDR3 is 13 amino acids. The CDR3 protein is CASSLVVSGEQFF. For the CDR3, the DNA is TGTGCCAGCAGCTTGGTGGTGAGCGGTGAGCAGTTCTTC.

This clone was picked up one time. J is TRBJ2-5 and V is TRBV6-1; D possibly corresponds to TRBD2 (6 bases). Germline V gives CDR1 MNHNS, CDR2 SASEGT. V was cut by 4 bases and J by 7 bases, with 16 bases left in between. CDR3 size: 14 residues. This CDR3 is CASSGSGPATTQYF. CDR3 nucleotides: TGTGCCAGCAGTGGTAGCGGACCCGCTACGACCCAGTACTTC.

This clone was counted between two and nine times. The V and J genes are TRBV27 and TRBJ2-7; 11 nucleotides agree with TRBD2. Germline assignment: CDR1 MNHEY and CDR2 SMNVEV (reference sequence). There are 16 residues in the CDR3. The V segment lost 5 bases and the J segment 4 bases; nucleotides outside the gene matches: 10. CDR3 sequence: CASSPNLAGGLYEQYF. CDR3 sequence (DNA): TGTGCCAGCAGTCCCAACCTAGCGGGGGGCCTATACGAGCAGTACTTC.

The chain employs TRBV9 and TRBJ2-2, with D possibly matching TRBD1 (6 bases). V was clipped by 3 bases and J by 7 bases, with 13 bases between them. Germline V gene sequence: CDR1 SGDLS, CDR2 YYNGEE. The CDR3 runs 14 residues. The CDR3 region is CASSARTGFGELFF. DNA for the CDR3: TGTGCCAGCAGCGCGCGAACAGGGTTCGGGGAGCTGTTTTTT.

The rearrangement links TRBV28 to TRBJ2-7; the D gene is possibly TRBD2 (6 bases). Germline values: CDR1 MDHEN, CDR2 SYDVKM. The V end was cut by 8 bases, the J end by 0 bases, with 14 bases between. The CDR3 is made up of 14 amino acids. In nucleotides, the CDR3 is TGTGCCAGCGGGAGGACTCAGAGCTCCTACGAGCAGTACTTC. Its translation: CASGRTQSSYEQYF.

The J gene is TRBJ2-5, the V gene TRBV4-1; 7 positions agree with TRBD1. The CDR3 loop spans 15 amino acids. Unmatched junction bases numbered 5, after V lost 3 bases and J lost 1 base. Per the germline V gene, CDR1 is MGHRA and CDR2 is YSYEKL. CDR3 residues: CASSQEQGIQETQYF. As DNA, the CDR3 is TGCGCCAGCAGCCAGGAACAGGGGATCCAAGAGACCCAGTACTTC.

The chain recombines TRBV28 with TRBJ2-7; unclear D gene. This CDR3 spans 12 amino acids. V lost 2 bases and J 5 bases, leaving 7 bases between the germline ends. Per the germline V gene, CDR1 is MDHEN and CDR2 is SYDVKM. The CDR3 coding sequence is TGTGCCAGCAGTTTAAGAGGCGACGAGCAGTACTTC. It codes for CASSLRGDEQYF.

The V call is TRBV5-4, the J call TRBJ2-2, with 10 nucleotides matching TRBD2. This CDR3 has 16 amino acids. From germline, CDR1 is SGHNT and CDR2 YYREEE (reference sequence). V gave up 1 base and J gave up 5 bases; unmatched junction bases: 5. The CDR3 DNA follows: TGTGCCAGCAGCTTGCCAGCGGGGGGGCAAACCGGGGAGCTGTTTTTT. Its protein is CASSLPAGGQTGELFF.

For this clone: The sample holds other DNA sequences that translate to the same CDR3. J is TRBJ2-3 and V is TRBV28; TRBD1 is a possible D gene (5 bases). CDR1 and CDR2 (germline): MDHEN, SYDVKM. V was shortened by 2 bases and J by 0 bases, with 9 bases between the two germline ends. The CDR3 consists of 15 residues. CDR3 amino acids: CASSLAGLSTDTQYF. The CDR3 region has the DNA TGTGCCAGCAGTTTAGCAGGGTTAAGCACAGATACGCAGTATTTT.

This clone was counted between two and nine times. The chain links TRBV10-3 to TRBJ1-1; possibly TRBD1 for D (5 bases). CDR1 and CDR2 (germline): ENHRY, SYGVKD. With 8 bases removed from V and 3 bases from J, the gap between germline ends came to 10 bases. This CDR3 is 12 amino acids long. CDR3 in DNA: TGTGCCATCGCGGGGGGTGACACTGAAGCTTTCTTT. Its protein product is CAIAGGDTEAFF.